Listed below are T cell receptor beta chains from one sample, sequenced in a study of shared clonotypes between healthy human individuals. Generated by immunoSEQ multiplex PCR, the TCRdb table keeps only in-frame clones and is missing some. This sample carries fewer than 550,000 clones, about three quarters of them seen once, and the ten largest clones take under 15%. Sequencing was performed on PBMCs. These receptors came from a woman aged 40 to 50 in good health. Some clones in this sample may be carry-over from other donors' samples. The CDR3 runs from the conserved cysteine through the conserved F or W. The order of the fields is V gene, J gene, clone size, D gene, CDR3 DNA, CDR3 protein. A D gene is named only where the DNA matches it firmly. Rows may omit the clone size; those that give it use once, few, many or a size class.

TRBV10-2	TRBJ2-1	.	.	TGCGCCAGTTTAGCGACGGCCTACAATGAGCAGTTCTTC	CASLATAYNEQFF
TRBV28	TRBJ2-7	.	TRBD1	TGTGCCAGCAGTTTATGGGACAGGGGGCGGGGGCAGTACTTC	CASSLWDRGRGQYF
TRBV5-1	TRBJ2-2	.	TRBD2	TGCGCCAGCAGCTCAGGACTAGCGGGAGCCGGGGAGCTGTTTTTT	CASSSGLAGAGELFF
TRBV7-3	TRBJ2-2	.	TRBD2	TGTGCCAGCAGCCCTAGCGGGGGAGGGCCCGCCGGGGAGCTGTTTTTT	CASSPSGGGPAGELFF
TRBV28	TRBJ1-5	.	.	TGTACCAGCAGGGTGGGGATCAATCAGCCCCAGCATTTT	CTSRVGINQPQHF
TRBV5-1	TRBJ2-7	.	.	TGCGCCAGCAGCTTGGTGGGAGACTCCTACGAGCAGTACTTC	CASSLVGDSYEQYF
TRBV28	TRBJ2-7	many	TRBD1	TGTGCCAGCAGTCGGGGACAGCTGGGCCCCTACGAGCAGTACTTC	CASSRGQLGPYEQYF
TRBV6-6	TRBJ2-5	.	.	TGTGCCAGCAGTTACTCGGGAGAGACCCAGTACTTC	CASSYSGETQYF
TRBV2	TRBJ2-7	.	.	TGTGCCAGCAGGGTGATAGGCGGGATCTACGAGCAGTACTTC	CASRVIGGIYEQYF
TRBV2	TRBJ2-3	once	TRBD2	TGTGCCAGCAGTGAAGCCGGGACTAGCATGACAGATACGCAGTATTTT	CASSEAGTSMTDTQYF
TRBV5-1	TRBJ2-6	.	.	TGCGCCAGCCGTGCAGCGGGCAGCTCTGGGGCCAACGTCCTGACTTTC	CASRAAGSSGANVLTF
TRBV9	TRBJ1-1	.	.	TGTGCCAGCAGCGACCGGGACGCATATAACACTGAAGCTTTCTTT	CASSDRDAYNTEAFF
TRBV6-6	TRBJ1-5	.	.	TGTGCCAGCAGTTACGGGTTCGGTCAGCCCCAGCATTTT	CASSYGFGQPQHF